This TCR beta chain was found in a study of blood T cells in healthy people across ages. General study results and limits: Age brought a roughly linear fall in TCR beta diversity measured per million T cells.

This clonotype was counted a few times. Its antigen is undetermined. Then a second PCR, running roughly 7 to 11 cycles, was carried out with a sample-barcoded 5' primer and a J-beta primer mix. A single record per CDR3 protein comes from TCRdb applying MiXCR to the 5' RACE reads. Here the sample spans about 1 million distinct CDR3 sequences, approximately 25% being singletons. This same sample was also part of a study on T cells of mothers and their children.

Sequencing was carried out using blood. The origin of this receptor is a girl aged 2-10 years in good health.

The CDR3: CASTPRFRVPIDYGYTF. The DNA of the CDR3 is TGTGCCAGCACCCCTCGGTTCCGGGTCCCCATAGACTATGGCTACACCTTC. V is TRBV7-2 and J is TRBJ1-2; D remains unclear. The CDR3 spans 17 residues. CDR1 and CDR2 (germline): SGHTA, FQGNSA. Trimming left V 7 bases short and J 3 bases short, with 24 bases between.